The clone carrying this T cell receptor beta chain has at least ten counts. This sample was taken from a study of T cells in Graves' hyperthyroidism and ophthalmopathy. TCR beta CDR3 regions were amplified from RNA transcripts. In the first-round RT-PCR of the TCR CDR3, the HTBI primer set was used. Each CDR3 protein gets one entry after TCRdb re-called the multiplex PCR reads with MiXCR. The sample has hundreds of thousands of distinct CDR3 sequences; approximately 14% are singletons. Germline-derived CDR1 and CDR2 are SGHRS and YFSETQ. The V gene lost 10 bases and the J gene lost 4 bases, with 21 bases spanning the gap. The CDR3 runs 15 residues.

This chain uses TRBV5-1 with TRBJ2-1, with D perhaps being TRBD1 or TRBD2 (6 bases each). The sample comprised blood. The TCR comes from a woman aged 45-65 years with Graves' ophthalmopathy. The CDR3 loop is CASEGGIARYNEQFF. Written as DNA, the CDR3 is TGCGCCTCTGAGGGGGGTATCGCCCGGTACAATGAGCAGTTCTTC.